The T cell receptor beta chain described here comes from a study of T-cell memory formation after mild COVID-19. The study's findings and limits: Among clones peaking at day 37 in the second wave, SARS-CoV-2 specificity remained unconfirmed. The study found contracting CD4+ clones mainly in CM and EM and contracting CD8+ clones in EMRA.

A 5'RACE reaction primed in the constant segment made cDNA libraries of TCR alpha and TCR beta, and these carried sample barcodes and UMIs. TCRdb redid the calling of the 5' RACE reads with MiXCR, one entry per CDR3 protein. Of about 430,000 distinct CDR3 sequences in the sample, approximately 19% were seen once. This clonotype was observed a few times. Antigen specificity is unknown. CDR1 and CDR2 from the germline V gene are SQVTM and ANQGSEA. This CDR3 has 14 residues. The V segment lost 6 bases and the J segment 1 base; nucleotides outside the gene matches: 4. This receptor was identified in a man between 18 and 35 years old who had mild COVID-19 (a few samples of this study predate the infection). Cell type and time point are not known. V and J are TRBV29-1 and TRBJ2-4; 9 bases are a match to TRBD1. The sample consisted of PBMCs or a T cell subset sorted from them (not recorded which). The CDR3 DNA is TGCAGCGTCGGGGGGACAGGGGCCAAAAACATTCAGTACTTC. It codes for CSVGGTGAKNIQYF.